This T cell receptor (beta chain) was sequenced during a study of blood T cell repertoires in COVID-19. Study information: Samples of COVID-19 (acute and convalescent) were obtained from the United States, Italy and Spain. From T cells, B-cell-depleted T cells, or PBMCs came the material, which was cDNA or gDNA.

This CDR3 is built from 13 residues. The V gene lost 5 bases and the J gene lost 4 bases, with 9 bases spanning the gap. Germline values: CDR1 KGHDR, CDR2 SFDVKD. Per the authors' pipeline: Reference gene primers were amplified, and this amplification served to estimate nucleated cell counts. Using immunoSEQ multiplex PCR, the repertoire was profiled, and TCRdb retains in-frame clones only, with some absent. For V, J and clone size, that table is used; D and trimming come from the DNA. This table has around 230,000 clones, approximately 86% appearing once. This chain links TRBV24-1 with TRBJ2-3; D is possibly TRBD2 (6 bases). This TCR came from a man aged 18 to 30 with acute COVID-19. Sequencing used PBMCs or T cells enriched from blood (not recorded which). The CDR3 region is CATSGRVSDTQYF. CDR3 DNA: TGTGCCACCAGTGGGAGGGTTTCAGATACGCAGTATTTT.